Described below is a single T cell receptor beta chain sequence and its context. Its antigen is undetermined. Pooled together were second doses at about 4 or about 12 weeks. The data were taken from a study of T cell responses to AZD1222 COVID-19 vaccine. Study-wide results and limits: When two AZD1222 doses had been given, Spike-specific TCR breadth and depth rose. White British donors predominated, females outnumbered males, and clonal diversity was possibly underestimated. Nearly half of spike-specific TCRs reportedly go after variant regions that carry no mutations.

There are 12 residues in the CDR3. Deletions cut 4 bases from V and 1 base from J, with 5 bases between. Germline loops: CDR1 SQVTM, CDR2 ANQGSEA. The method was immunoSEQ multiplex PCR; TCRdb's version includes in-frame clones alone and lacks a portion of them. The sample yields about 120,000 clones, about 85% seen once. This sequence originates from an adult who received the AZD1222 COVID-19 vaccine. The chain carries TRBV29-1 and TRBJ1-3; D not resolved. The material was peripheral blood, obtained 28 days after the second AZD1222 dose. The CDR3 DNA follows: TGCAGCGTTGCTTCATCTGGAAACACCATATATTTT. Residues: CSVASSGNTIYF.